Below, 12 T cell receptor beta chains from the same sample are listed, as sequenced in a study of cytomegalovirus exposure and HLA in healthy donors. The PCR used 60 Vbeta and 13 Jbeta primers. Sequencing used immunoSEQ multiplex PCR; TCRdb keeps in-frame clones, though not all of them. The sample carries roughly 160,000 clones, about 82% recorded once. Sequencing used PBMCs. These receptors came from a woman between 50 and 59 years old in good health and CMV-seropositive.

J is TRBJ1-2 and V is TRBV6-5; no clear D gene. V shed 2 bases and J shed 2 bases, with 12 bases lying between them. This CDR3 comprises 15 residues. Germline V gene lookup returns CDR1 MNHEY and CDR2 SVGAGI. This CDR3 reads CASSYRPDGNYGYTF. CDR3 bases: TGTGCCAGCAGTTACCGACCAGACGGGAACTATGGCTACACCTTC.

The chain couples TRBV5-6 to TRBJ1-4, with 8 bases fitting TRBD1. With V trimmed by 4 bases and J by 8 bases, 10 bases remained unmatched. Germline V gene sequence: CDR1 SGHDT, CDR2 YYEEEE. The CDR3 is made up of 15 amino acids. CDR3 in DNA: TGTGCCAGCAGCCCACAGGGGGGTACGAGCGAAAAACTGTTTTTT. Translated: CASSPQGGTSEKLFF.

This chain uses TRBV4-3 with TRBJ2-2; 8 nucleotides align to TRBD1. V was pared by 0 bases and J by 5 bases, with 11 bases of the junction left unmatched. The CDR3 has 18 amino acids. Germline assignment: CDR1 LGHNA and CDR2 YSLEER. CDR3 amino acids: CASSQDPPTGARTGELFF. The CDR3, as DNA: TGCGCCAGCAGCCAAGACCCGCCGACAGGGGCAAGAACCGGGGAGCTGTTTTTT.

The rearrangement links TRBV19 to TRBJ1-6, with D maybe TRBD1 (5 bases). The V and J ends lost 9 bases and 7 bases respectively, with 16 bases between them. The CDR3 is 14 amino acids. CDR1 is LNHDA and CDR2 is SQIVND in the germline V gene (reference sequence). CDR3 region: CASSPSRGNSPLHF. The CDR3 DNA is TGTGCCAGCTCCCCGTCTCGGGGGAATTCACCCCTCCACTTT.

V gene TRBV5-4 combines with J gene TRBJ2-7, with 7 bases identical to TRBD2. The CDR3 is 14 amino acids. Looked up from germline, CDR1 is SGHNT and CDR2 is YYREEE (reference sequence). The trim removed 2 bases at V and 0 bases at J, leaving 2 bases unmatched. CDR3 loop: CASSLAGISYEQYF. The CDR3, as DNA: TGTGCCAGCAGCTTAGCGGGGATCTCCTACGAGCAGTACTTC.

The CDR3 DNA follows: TGTGCCAGCAGTTCCCCCGTCAGTTGGGCGAGCTCTGGAAACACCATATATTTT. Translated, it gives CASSSPVSWASSGNTIYF. The rearrangement uses TRBV28 and TRBJ1-3; D gene ambiguous. The V end was cut by 4 bases, the J end by 0 bases, with 19 bases between. The CDR3 runs 18 residues. Per the germline V gene, CDR1 is MDHEN and CDR2 is SYDVKM.

This chain links TRBV27 with TRBJ2-1; TRBD2 is a possible D gene (6 bases). The CDR3 loop spans 15 amino acids. Looked up from germline, CDR1 is MNHEY and CDR2 is SMNVEV (reference sequence). V lost 5 bases and J 7 bases, leaving 18 bases between the germline ends. The CDR3 reads CASSPWVAEQNEQFF. The DNA of the CDR3 is TGTGCCAGCAGTCCGTGGGTAGCGGAGCAGAATGAGCAGTTCTTC.

The V call is TRBV10-3, the J call TRBJ1-2, with D hard to call. Deletions cut 1 base from V and 7 bases from J, with 16 bases between. The CDR3 spans 15 residues. Germline assignment: CDR1 ENHRY and CDR2 SYGVKD. The CDR3 nucleotides read TGTGCCATCAGTGAGTGGGGAGGGCAAGTGCGTGGCTACACCTTC. Encoded protein: CAISEWGGQVRGYTF.

This clone is a singleton in its sample. The rearrangement joins TRBV5-5 to TRBJ1-6, with 7 bases fitting TRBD1. V lost 5 bases and J lost 5; bases outside the gene matches: 7. The V gene's germline CDR1 is SGHKS and CDR2 YYEKEE (reference sequence). The CDR3 runs 15 residues. The CDR3 nucleotides read TGTGCCAGCAGGCCCGCCGGGACAGATAATTCACCCCTCCACTTT. Translating it yields CASRPAGTDNSPLHF.

The rearrangement joins TRBV7-9 to TRBJ2-6; D may be TRBD2 (6 bases). Germline V CDR1 and CDR2: SEHNR, FQNEAQ (reference sequence). This CDR3 contains 17 residues. Trimming took 5 bases from V and 4 from J, leaving 18 bases between them. The DNA of the CDR3 is TGTGCCAGCAGCCCACGGGGGACGGGGACGGGGGCCAACGTCCTGACTTTC. Residues: CASSPRGTGTGANVLTF.

This chain connects TRBV7-2 to TRBJ2-1, with D hard to call. Germline lookup yields CDR1 SGHTA and CDR2 FQGNSA. The CDR3 is 15 residues long. V lost 2 bases, J lost 4 bases, and 12 bases lay in between. CDR3 sequence reads: CASSLQVVEYNEQFF. CDR3 in DNA: TGTGCCAGCAGCTTACAGGTAGTGGAATACAATGAGCAGTTCTTC.

The CDR3 loop reads CASSLVQNSPLHF. The CDR3 DNA reads as TGTGCCAGCAGCTTAGTCCAAAATTCACCCCTCCACTTT. The V gene is TRBV7-2, the J gene TRBJ1-6; D unclear. V dropped 1 base and J dropped 7 bases, with 5 bases sitting between them. Germline V gives CDR1 SGHTA, CDR2 FQGNSA. The CDR3 spans 13 residues.